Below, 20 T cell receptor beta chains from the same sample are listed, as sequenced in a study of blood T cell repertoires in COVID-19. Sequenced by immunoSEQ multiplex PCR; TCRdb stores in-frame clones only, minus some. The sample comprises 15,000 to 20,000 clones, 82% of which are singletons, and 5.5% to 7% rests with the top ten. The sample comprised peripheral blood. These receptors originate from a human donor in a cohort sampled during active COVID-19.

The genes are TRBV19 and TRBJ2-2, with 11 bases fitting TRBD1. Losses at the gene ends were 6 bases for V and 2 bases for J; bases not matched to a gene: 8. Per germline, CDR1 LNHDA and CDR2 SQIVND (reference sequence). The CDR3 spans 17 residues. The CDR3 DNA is TGTGCCAGTAGCCGGGGACAGGGGGGTCTTAACACCGGGGAGCTGTTTTTT. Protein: CASSRGQGGLNTGELFF.

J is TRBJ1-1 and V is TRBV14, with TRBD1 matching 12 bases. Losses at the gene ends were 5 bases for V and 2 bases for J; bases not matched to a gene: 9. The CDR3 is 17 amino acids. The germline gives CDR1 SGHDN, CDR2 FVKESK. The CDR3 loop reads CASSKGQGAPFNTEAFF. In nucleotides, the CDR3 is TGTGCCAGCAGCAAGGGACAGGGGGCACCGTTTAACACTGAAGCTTTCTTT.

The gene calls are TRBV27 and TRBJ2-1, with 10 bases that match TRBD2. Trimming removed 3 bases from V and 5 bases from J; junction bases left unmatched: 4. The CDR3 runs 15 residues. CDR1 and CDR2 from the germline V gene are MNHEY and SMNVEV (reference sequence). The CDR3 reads CASSFGSGRNNEQFF. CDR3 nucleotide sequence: TGTGCCAGCAGTTTCGGTAGCGGGAGGAACAATGAGCAGTTCTTC.

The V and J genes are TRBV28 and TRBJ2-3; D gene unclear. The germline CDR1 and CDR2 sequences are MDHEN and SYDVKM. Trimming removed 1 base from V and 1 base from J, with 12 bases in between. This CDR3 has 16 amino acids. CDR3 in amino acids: CASSLSPSAGTDTQYF. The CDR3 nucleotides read TGTGCCAGCAGTTTATCTCCCAGCGCCGGCACAGATACGCAGTATTTT. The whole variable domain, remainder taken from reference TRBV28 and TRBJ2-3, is DVKVTQSSRYLVKRTGEKVFLECVQDMDHENMFWYRQDPGLGLRLIYFSYDVKMKEKGDIPEGYSVSREKKERFSLILESASTNQTSMYLCASSLSPSAGTDTQYFGPGTRLTVL.

Here the CDR3 reads CASNSTGNYGYTF. CDR3 nucleotides: TGTGCCAGCAATTCGACAGGGAACTATGGCTACACCTTC. V is TRBV25-1 and J is TRBJ1-2; 7 bases agree with TRBD1. The junction had 4 bases not matched to a gene; V was cut back by 7 bases and J by 2 bases. This CDR3 has 13 residues. Germline loops: CDR1 MGHDK, CDR2 SYGVNS.

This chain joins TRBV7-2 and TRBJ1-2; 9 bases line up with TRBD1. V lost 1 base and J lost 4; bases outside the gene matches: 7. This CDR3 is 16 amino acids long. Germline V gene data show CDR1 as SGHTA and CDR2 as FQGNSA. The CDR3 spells CASSLEQGAPSYGYTF. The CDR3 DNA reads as TGTGCCAGCAGCTTAGAACAGGGGGCGCCGAGCTATGGCTACACCTTC.

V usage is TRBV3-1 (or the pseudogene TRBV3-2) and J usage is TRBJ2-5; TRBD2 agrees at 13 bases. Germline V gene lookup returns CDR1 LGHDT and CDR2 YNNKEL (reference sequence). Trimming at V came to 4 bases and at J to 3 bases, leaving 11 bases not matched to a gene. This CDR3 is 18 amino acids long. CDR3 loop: CASSPPPRTSGREETQYF. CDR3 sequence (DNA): TGTGCCAGCAGCCCCCCTCCGAGGACTAGCGGGAGAGAAGAGACCCAGTACTTC.

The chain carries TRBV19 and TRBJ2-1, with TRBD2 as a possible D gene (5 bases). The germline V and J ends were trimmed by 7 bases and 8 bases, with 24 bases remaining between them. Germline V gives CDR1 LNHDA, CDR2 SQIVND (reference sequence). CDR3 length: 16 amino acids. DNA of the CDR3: TGTGCCAGTACCCCTCAGACTCGGGGTTCGGTTCATGAGCAGTTCTTC. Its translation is CASTPQTRGSVHEQFF.

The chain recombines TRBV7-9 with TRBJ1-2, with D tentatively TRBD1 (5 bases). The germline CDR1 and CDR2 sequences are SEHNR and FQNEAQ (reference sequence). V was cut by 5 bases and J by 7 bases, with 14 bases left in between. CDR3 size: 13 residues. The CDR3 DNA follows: TGTGCCAGCAGCCCCCGCGCGGGGGGTGGCTACACCTTC. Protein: CASSPRAGGGYTF.

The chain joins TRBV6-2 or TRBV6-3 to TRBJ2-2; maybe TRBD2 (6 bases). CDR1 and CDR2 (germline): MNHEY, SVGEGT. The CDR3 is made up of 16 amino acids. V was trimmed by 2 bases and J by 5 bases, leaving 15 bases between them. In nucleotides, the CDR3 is TGTGCCAGCAGTTACGGGGCGGGAAAGTCAACCGGGGAGCTGTTTTTT. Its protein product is CASSYGAGKSTGELFF.

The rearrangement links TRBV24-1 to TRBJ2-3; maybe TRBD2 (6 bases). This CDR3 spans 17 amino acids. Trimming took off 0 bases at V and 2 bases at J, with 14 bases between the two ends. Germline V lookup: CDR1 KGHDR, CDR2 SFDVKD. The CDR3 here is CATSDLSRDSFTDTQYF. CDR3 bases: TGTGCCACCAGTGATTTGAGCCGGGACTCGTTCACAGATACGCAGTATTTT.

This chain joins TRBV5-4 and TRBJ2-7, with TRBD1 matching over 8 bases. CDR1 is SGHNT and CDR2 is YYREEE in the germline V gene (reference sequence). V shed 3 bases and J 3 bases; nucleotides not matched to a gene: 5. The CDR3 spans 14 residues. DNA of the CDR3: TGTGCCAGCAGCTCCGGGACAGGAGGCTACGAGCAGTACTTC. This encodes CASSSGTGGYEQYF.

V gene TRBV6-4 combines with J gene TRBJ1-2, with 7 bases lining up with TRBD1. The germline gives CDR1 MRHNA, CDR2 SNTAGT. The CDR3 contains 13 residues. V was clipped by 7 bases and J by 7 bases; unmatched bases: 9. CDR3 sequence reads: CASKDRASRGYTF. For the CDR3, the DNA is TGTGCCAGCAAAGACAGGGCTTCGCGTGGCTACACCTTC.

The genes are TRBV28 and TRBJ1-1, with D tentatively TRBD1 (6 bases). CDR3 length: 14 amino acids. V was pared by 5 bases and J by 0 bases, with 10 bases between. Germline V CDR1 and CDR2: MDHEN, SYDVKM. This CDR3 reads CASSIGQMNTEAFF. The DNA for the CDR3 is TGTGCCAGCAGTATCGGACAGATGAACACTGAAGCTTTCTTT.

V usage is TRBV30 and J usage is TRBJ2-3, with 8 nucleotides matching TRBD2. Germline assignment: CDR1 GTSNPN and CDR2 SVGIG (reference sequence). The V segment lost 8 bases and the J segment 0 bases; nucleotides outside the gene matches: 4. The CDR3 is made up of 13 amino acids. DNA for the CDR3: TGTGCCGGCTCTAGCGGGAGCACAGATACGCAGTATTTT. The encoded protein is CAGSSGSTDTQYF. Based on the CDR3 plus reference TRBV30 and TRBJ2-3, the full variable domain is SQTIHQWPATLVQPVGSPLSLECTVEGTSNPNLYWYRQAAGRGLQLLFYSVGIGQISSEVPQNLSASRPQDRQFILSSKKLLLSDSGFYLCAGSSGSTDTQYFGPGTRLTVL.

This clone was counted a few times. The CDR3 DNA reads TGTGCCAGCAGTGACACGACTAGCGGCGACGTCAATGAGCAGTTCTTC. This sequence encodes CASSDTTSGDVNEQFF. This sequence joins TRBV6-4 and TRBJ2-1; 9 nucleotides align to TRBD2. The CDR3 spans 16 residues. Germline V lookup: CDR1 MRHNA, CDR2 SNTAGT. With 2 bases clipped from V and 6 bases from J, the junction kept 8 bases outside the gene matches.

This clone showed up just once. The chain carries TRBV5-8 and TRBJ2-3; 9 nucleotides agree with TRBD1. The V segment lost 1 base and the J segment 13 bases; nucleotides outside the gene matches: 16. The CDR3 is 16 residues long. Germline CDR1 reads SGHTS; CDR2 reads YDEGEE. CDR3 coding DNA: TGTGCCAGCAGCTTGAGGATAGTGAGACAGGGGGTCGGTGAGTATTTT. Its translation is CASSLRIVRQGVGEYF.

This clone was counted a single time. CDR3 coding DNA: TGTGCCAGCAGCCAGGGGCGGATCACCTACGAGCAGTACTTC. Protein sequence: CASSQGRITYEQYF. The rearrangement uses TRBV6-5 and TRBJ2-7, with D maybe TRBD1 (6 bases). The V gene's germline CDR1 is MNHEY and CDR2 SVGAGI. The CDR3 contains 14 residues. V was clipped by 6 bases and J by 2 bases, with 14 bases between them.

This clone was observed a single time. CDR3 sequence (DNA): TGTGCCAGCGGTAGCTCCTTCGACGGAGGAGATACGCAGTATTTT. Translated, it gives CASGSSFDGGDTQYF. V usage is TRBV5-6 and J usage is TRBJ2-3; D is possibly TRBD2 (5 bases). This CDR3 is built from 15 residues. Looked up from germline, CDR1 is SGHDT and CDR2 is YYEEEE. V was pared by 7 bases and J by 5 bases, with 20 bases between.

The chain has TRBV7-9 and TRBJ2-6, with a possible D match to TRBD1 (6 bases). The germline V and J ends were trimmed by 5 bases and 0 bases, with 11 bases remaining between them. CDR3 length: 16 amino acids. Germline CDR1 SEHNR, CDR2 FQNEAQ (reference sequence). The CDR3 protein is CASSLRGPSGANVLTF. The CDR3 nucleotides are TGTGCCAGCAGCCTCAGGGGACCCTCTGGGGCCAACGTCCTGACTTTC.